Listed below are T cell receptor beta chains from one sample, sequenced in a study of CD8 T cells in ankylosing spondylitis. TCRdb reanalysed the 5' RACE reads using MiXCR and keeps one entry per CDR3 protein. The sample includes about 240,000 distinct CDR3 sequences, roughly a quarter of them seen just once. The sequenced material came from blood, either unsorted or a sorted T cell fraction (not recorded which). The receptors shown here come from a male donor with ankylosing spondylitis or in good health (not recorded which). CDR3s leave out the opening cysteine and the closing phenylalanine or tryptophan. D genes are given only for firm matches. Part of the rows lack a size; the others show once, few, many or a class for expanded clones.

>few|TRBJ2-5|TRBD1|TRBV10-3
AIQKDRGYQETQY
>few|TRBJ2-1|-|TRBV10-3
AISAEVLNEQF
>-|TRBJ2-5|-|TRBV20-1
SAIPPTGGRETQY
>many|TRBJ2-1|-|TRBV29-1
SVRPTGVVNEQF
>many|TRBJ2-5|-|TRBV29-1
SVEGDRQVQY
>few|TRBJ2-4|TRBD2|TRBV7-2
ASSSGTRGNTQY
>few|TRBJ2-3|-|TRBV29-1
SVSGGDTQY
>few|TRBJ1-4|-|TRBV29-1
SVERALGEKLF
>few|TRBJ2-3|TRBD2|TRBV12-3/TRBV12-4
ASTLRTTGGTDTQY
>many|TRBJ1-1|-|TRBV12-3/TRBV12-4
ASSWRLISNTEAF
>-|TRBJ2-7|-|TRBV10-3
ATGAGTYEQY
>-|TRBJ2-1|-|TRBV6-5
ASSYSGVGNQEQF
>-|TRBJ1-5|-|TRBV7-2
ASSLANGPVH
>-|TRBJ1-1|-|TRBV5-1
ASSSGTKNVNAEAF
>many|TRBJ1-5|-|TRBV10-3
AISPDGYQPQH
>few|TRBJ2-5|-|TRBV5-1
ASSLGTLSRETQY
>few|TRBJ1-2|TRBD1|TRBV20-1
SALGTGGGYT
>-|TRBJ2-3|TRBD2|TRBV5-6
ASSGWTGGSVTQY
>many|TRBJ2-3|TRBD2|TRBV29-1
SVGPRLAGRTQY
>-|TRBJ2-3|TRBD2|TRBV10-3
AITRGGITDTQY
>-|TRBJ1-2|-|TRBV20-1
SARHTRGDYGYT
>-|TRBJ2-2|TRBD1|TRBV6-1
ASSPNRGSNTGELF
>many|TRBJ1-5|-|TRBV20-1
SAQPPRRVGQPQH
>-|TRBJ2-3|TRBD2|TRBV29-1
SAAGGEGTDTQY
>-|TRBJ2-7|-|TRBV29-1
SVASNSYEQY
>-|TRBJ2-3|-|TRBV20-1
SSEFGDTQY
>once|TRBJ1-2|-|TRBV10-2
ALSQGINGGYT
>-|TRBJ2-4|-|TRBV4-2
ASSQDRADIQY
>many|TRBJ1-5|-|TRBV29-1
SVEGGLGQPQH
>many|TRBJ2-1|TRBD1|TRBV12-3/TRBV12-4
ASSSAGQGVREQF
>few|TRBJ2-5|TRBD1|TRBV10-3
AISEGGQQETQY
>few|TRBJ1-1|-|TRBV3-1
ASSQRGGLDTEAF
>-|TRBJ2-3|TRBD2|TRBV6-5
ASSLPSGGLSTDTQY
>-|TRBJ2-7|-|TRBV20-1
SASQGSFGEQY
>many|TRBJ2-2|-|TRBV4-1
ASSQGWIGTGELF
>many|TRBJ2-3|TRBD1|TRBV29-1
SVEDRRGLDTQY